These T cell receptor beta chains were read from a single sample in a study of CD8+ T cells in alopecia areata. Assay: immunoSEQ multiplex PCR; the TCRdb copy retains only in-frame clones and omits some. The profile shows roughly 250,000 clones, 65% to 70% of them singletons. Sequencing used CD4+ T cells sorted from blood, obtained at week 0. The source of these receptors is a human donor with alopecia areata. Each CDR3 is given with its conserved first and last residue. The order of the fields is D gene, J gene, clone size, V gene, CDR3 length, CDR3 protein, CDR3 DNA. The D gene is left open where the match is weak. Only part of the rows carry a size: once, few, many, or a class if the clone is expanded.

d_call: TRBD2; j_call: TRBJ2-1; clone_size: .; v_call: TRBV2; cdr3_length: 15; cdr3_aa: CASRLERGAGNEQFF; cdr3_nt: TGTGCCAGCAGGTTGGAGCGGGGGGCTGGAAATGAGCAGTTCTTC
d_call: .; j_call: TRBJ2-5; clone_size: .; v_call: TRBV29-1; cdr3_length: 14; cdr3_aa: CSVESGALIRTQYF; cdr3_nt: TGCAGCGTTGAATCCGGGGCCCTTATCAGGACCCAGTACTTC
d_call: .; j_call: TRBJ1-1; clone_size: few; v_call: TRBV29-1; cdr3_length: 11; cdr3_aa: CSVVGNTEAFF; cdr3_nt: TGCAGCGTTGTAGGGAACACTGAAGCTTTCTTT
d_call: .; j_call: TRBJ1-6; clone_size: .; v_call: TRBV27; cdr3_length: 13; cdr3_aa: CASSGSNFSPLHF; cdr3_nt: TGTGCCAGCAGTGGTTCGAATTTTTCACCCCTCCACTTT
d_call: .; j_call: TRBJ2-7; clone_size: .; v_call: TRBV7-2; cdr3_length: 14; cdr3_aa: CASSPVGPSYEQYF; cdr3_nt: TGTGCCAGCAGCCCGGTGGGCCCTAGCTACGAGCAGTACTTC
d_call: TRBD1; j_call: TRBJ2-3; clone_size: few; v_call: TRBV29-1; cdr3_length: 13; cdr3_aa: CSVGTGSTDTQYF; cdr3_nt: TGCAGCGTTGGGACAGGAAGCACAGATACGCAGTATTTT
d_call: TRBD1; j_call: TRBJ1-4; clone_size: .; v_call: TRBV30; cdr3_length: 15; cdr3_aa: CAWSVGGRGGEKLFF; cdr3_nt: TGTGCCTGGAGTGTAGGGGGCAGAGGGGGAGAAAAACTGTTTTTT
d_call: .; j_call: TRBJ1-2; clone_size: few; v_call: TRBV9; cdr3_length: 14; cdr3_aa: CASSAPVADGGYTF; cdr3_nt: TGTGCCAGCAGCGCTCCTGTGGCCGATGGAGGCTACACCTTC
d_call: .; j_call: TRBJ1-1; clone_size: few; v_call: TRBV7-9; cdr3_length: 13; cdr3_aa: CASSTTGNTEAFF; cdr3_nt: TGTGCCAGCAGCACGACAGGGAACACTGAAGCTTTCTTT
d_call: .; j_call: TRBJ1-5; clone_size: .; v_call: TRBV6-6; cdr3_length: 13; cdr3_aa: CASSWDSNQPQHF; cdr3_nt: TGTGCCAGCAGTTGGGACAGCAATCAGCCCCAGCATTTT
d_call: TRBD1; j_call: TRBJ2-3; clone_size: few; v_call: TRBV29-1; cdr3_length: 13; cdr3_aa: CSAPGQPLDTQYF; cdr3_nt: TGCAGCGCCCCGGGACAGCCGTTAGATACGCAGTATTTT
d_call: .; j_call: TRBJ2-1; clone_size: few; v_call: TRBV7-9; cdr3_length: 15; cdr3_aa: CASSLQGGYNNEQFF; cdr3_nt: TGTGCCAGCAGCTTACAAGGGGGATACAACAATGAGCAGTTCTTC
d_call: TRBD1; j_call: TRBJ1-1; clone_size: .; v_call: TRBV15; cdr3_length: 16; cdr3_aa: CATSREGQPWNTEAFF; cdr3_nt: TGTGCCACCAGCAGAGAGGGACAGCCCTGGAACACTGAAGCTTTCTTT
d_call: .; j_call: TRBJ1-1; clone_size: .; v_call: TRBV7-9; cdr3_length: 9; cdr3_aa: CASSLLGPF; cdr3_nt: TGTGCCAGCAGCTTATTGGGCCCCTTT
d_call: .; j_call: TRBJ1-6; clone_size: .; v_call: TRBV30; cdr3_length: 13; cdr3_aa: CAWSNGPNSPLHF; cdr3_nt: TGTGCCTGGAGTAATGGCCCTAATTCACCCCTCCACTTT
d_call: TRBD1; j_call: TRBJ1-1; clone_size: .; v_call: TRBV10-3; cdr3_length: 12; cdr3_aa: CATATGDPEAFF; cdr3_nt: TGTGCCACTGCTACAGGGGATCCTGAAGCTTTCTTT
d_call: TRBD1; j_call: TRBJ2-3; clone_size: once; v_call: TRBV27; cdr3_length: 18; cdr3_aa: CASSLQGTGVSGTDTQYF; cdr3_nt: TGTGCCAGCAGTCTCCAAGGGACAGGGGTCTCCGGCACAGATACGCAGTATTTT
d_call: .; j_call: TRBJ2-7; clone_size: .; v_call: TRBV7-9; cdr3_length: 14; cdr3_aa: CASSQSHGRDEQYF; cdr3_nt: TGTGCCAGCAGCCAAAGCCACGGCAGGGACGAGCAGTACTTC
d_call: .; j_call: TRBJ2-7; clone_size: .; v_call: TRBV30; cdr3_length: 13; cdr3_aa: CAWSQGGSYEQYF; cdr3_nt: TGTGCCTGGAGTCAGGGGGGATCCTACGAGCAGTACTTC
d_call: .; j_call: TRBJ1-4; clone_size: few; v_call: TRBV4-1; cdr3_length: 14; cdr3_aa: CASSRQGRDEKLFF; cdr3_nt: TGCGCCAGCAGCCGGCAGGGAAGGGATGAAAAACTGTTTTTT
d_call: TRBD1; j_call: TRBJ1-2; clone_size: once; v_call: TRBV27; cdr3_length: 13; cdr3_aa: CASSHRGRQGYTF; cdr3_nt: TGTGCCAGCAGTCACAGGGGGCGTCAAGGCTACACCTTC
d_call: .; j_call: TRBJ2-1; clone_size: few; v_call: TRBV6-5; cdr3_length: 16; cdr3_aa: CASSYSTGSLNNEQFF; cdr3_nt: TGTGCCAGCAGTTACTCAACCGGGTCCCTTAACAATGAGCAGTTCTTC
d_call: TRBD1; j_call: TRBJ2-7; clone_size: .; v_call: TRBV29-1; cdr3_length: 13; cdr3_aa: CSSMIQGVTEQYF; cdr3_nt: TGCAGCAGCATGATACAGGGGGTGACCGAGCAGTACTTC
d_call: .; j_call: TRBJ1-1; clone_size: .; v_call: TRBV2; cdr3_length: 9; cdr3_aa: CASRSEAFF; cdr3_nt: TGTGCCAGCCGTTCTGAAGCTTTCTTT
d_call: TRBD2; j_call: TRBJ2-7; clone_size: few; v_call: TRBV6-1; cdr3_length: 13; cdr3_aa: CASSDTWTSGGYF; cdr3_nt: TGTGCCAGCAGTGACACGTGGACTAGCGGGGGGTACTTC
d_call: .; j_call: TRBJ1-1; clone_size: .; v_call: TRBV30; cdr3_length: 16; cdr3_aa: CAWSVWGTPMNTEAFF; cdr3_nt: TGTGCCTGGAGTGTATGGGGGACCCCAATGAACACTGAAGCTTTCTTT
d_call: TRBD2; j_call: TRBJ2-1; clone_size: .; v_call: TRBV29-1; cdr3_length: 15; cdr3_aa: CSVAASGGSYNEQFF; cdr3_nt: TGCAGCGTTGCGGCTAGCGGGGGGTCTTACAATGAGCAGTTCTTC
d_call: .; j_call: TRBJ2-2; clone_size: .; v_call: TRBV4-1; cdr3_length: 15; cdr3_aa: CASSHGDGYPGELFF; cdr3_nt: TGCGCCAGCAGCCATGGGGACGGGTACCCCGGGGAGCTGTTTTTT
d_call: TRBD1; j_call: TRBJ2-7; clone_size: .; v_call: TRBV9; cdr3_length: 15; cdr3_aa: CASSPGTGRAYEQYF; cdr3_nt: TGTGCCAGCAGCCCGGGGACAGGGCGGGCCTACGAGCAGTACTTC
d_call: .; j_call: TRBJ2-7; clone_size: once; v_call: TRBV7-2; cdr3_length: 14; cdr3_aa: CASSLGIKDYEQYF; cdr3_nt: TGTGCCAGCAGCTTAGGGATCAAAGACTACGAGCAGTACTTC
d_call: TRBD1; j_call: TRBJ2-1; clone_size: .; v_call: TRBV10-3; cdr3_length: 14; cdr3_aa: CASAAGQGINEQFF; cdr3_nt: TGTGCCAGCGCGGCGGGACAGGGGATCAATGAGCAGTTCTTC
d_call: .; j_call: TRBJ2-7; clone_size: few; v_call: TRBV2; cdr3_length: 12; cdr3_aa: CASSVTTYEQYF; cdr3_nt: TGTGCCAGCAGTGTGACAACTTACGAGCAGTACTTC
d_call: .; j_call: TRBJ2-6; clone_size: once; v_call: TRBV29-1; cdr3_length: 17; cdr3_aa: CSVEGGGRSPGANVLTF; cdr3_nt: TGCAGCGTTGAAGGAGGGGGGCGCTCCCCTGGGGCCAACGTCCTGACTTTC
d_call: TRBD2; j_call: TRBJ2-5; clone_size: once; v_call: TRBV30; cdr3_length: 17; cdr3_aa: CAWSGRLAGVVLETQYF; cdr3_nt: TGTGCCTGGTCGGGGAGACTAGCGGGGGTCGTTTTGGAGACCCAGTACTTC
d_call: TRBD2; j_call: TRBJ2-5; clone_size: .; v_call: TRBV29-1; cdr3_length: 14; cdr3_aa: CSVAPLAGHETQYF; cdr3_nt: TGCAGCGTTGCACCGCTAGCGGGGCATGAGACCCAGTACTTC
d_call: .; j_call: TRBJ1-1; clone_size: .; v_call: TRBV6-5; cdr3_length: 11; cdr3_aa: CASMMNTEAFF; cdr3_nt: TGTGCCAGCATGATGAACACTGAAGCTTTCTTT
d_call: TRBD1; j_call: TRBJ1-2; clone_size: .; v_call: TRBV29-1; cdr3_length: 16; cdr3_aa: CSVDKRDRGLSGGYTF; cdr3_nt: TGCAGCGTTGACAAACGGGACAGGGGGCTGAGTGGTGGCTACACCTTC
d_call: TRBD2; j_call: TRBJ2-1; clone_size: once; v_call: TRBV7-3; cdr3_length: 15; cdr3_aa: CASSLSGSSYNEQFF; cdr3_nt: TGTGCCAGCAGCCTCAGCGGGAGCTCCTACAATGAGCAGTTCTTC
d_call: TRBD1; j_call: TRBJ2-7; clone_size: .; v_call: TRBV10-3; cdr3_length: 16; cdr3_aa: CAISRGRTGLIYEQYF; cdr3_nt: TGTGCCATCAGTCGTGGCCGGACAGGGCTGATCTACGAGCAGTACTTC
d_call: .; j_call: TRBJ2-7; clone_size: .; v_call: TRBV29-1; cdr3_length: 12; cdr3_aa: CSVVGHSYEQYF; cdr3_nt: TGCAGCGTTGTCGGACATTCCTACGAGCAGTACTTC
d_call: TRBD1; j_call: TRBJ1-6; clone_size: few; v_call: TRBV5-4; cdr3_length: 16; cdr3_aa: CASSAGQGAGNSPLHF; cdr3_nt: TGTGCCAGCAGCGCGGGACAGGGGGCTGGTAATTCACCCCTCCACTTT
d_call: .; j_call: TRBJ2-7; clone_size: .; v_call: TRBV5-6; cdr3_length: 15; cdr3_aa: CASSPGTRSRYEQYF; cdr3_nt: TGTGCCAGCAGCCCTGGGACTCGGAGTCGCTACGAGCAGTACTTC
d_call: TRBD1; j_call: TRBJ2-5; clone_size: .; v_call: TRBV6-6; cdr3_length: 14; cdr3_aa: CASLGQGQQETQYF; cdr3_nt: TGTGCCAGCCTGGGACAGGGGCAACAAGAGACCCAGTACTTC
d_call: TRBD1; j_call: TRBJ2-1; clone_size: .; v_call: TRBV12-5; cdr3_length: 11; cdr3_aa: CASGPSTGKFF; cdr3_nt: TGTGCTAGTGGTCCGTCGACAGGGAAGTTCTTC